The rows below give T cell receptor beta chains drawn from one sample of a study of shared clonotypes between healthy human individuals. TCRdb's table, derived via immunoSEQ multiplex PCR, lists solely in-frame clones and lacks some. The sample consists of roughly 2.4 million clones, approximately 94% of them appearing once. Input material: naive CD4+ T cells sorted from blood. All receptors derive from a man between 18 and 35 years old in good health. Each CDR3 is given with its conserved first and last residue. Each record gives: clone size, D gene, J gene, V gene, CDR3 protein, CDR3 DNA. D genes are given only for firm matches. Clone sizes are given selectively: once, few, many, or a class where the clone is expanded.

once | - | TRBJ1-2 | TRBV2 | CASSVGRLNYGYTF | TGTGCCAGCAGTGTCGGACGGCTTAACTATGGCTACACCTTC
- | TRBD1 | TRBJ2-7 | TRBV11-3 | CASSLDRSYEQYF | TGTGCCAGCAGCTTGGACAGGAGTTACGAGCAGTACTTC
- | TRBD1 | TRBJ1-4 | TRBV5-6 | CASSFGQGAIEGKLFF | TGTGCCAGCAGCTTTGGGCAGGGGGCCATCGAGGGCAAACTGTTTTTT
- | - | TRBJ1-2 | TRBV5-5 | CASSHELGYGYTF | TGTGCCAGCTCCCACGAATTGGGCTATGGCTACACCTTC
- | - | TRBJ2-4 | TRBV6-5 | CASSYSTEGDIQYF | TGTGCCAGCAGTTACTCAACGGAGGGGGACATTCAGTACTTC
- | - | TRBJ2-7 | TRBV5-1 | CASSLVTGFLSYEQYF | TGCGCCAGCAGCTTGGTAACGGGGTTCCTCTCCTACGAGCAGTACTTC
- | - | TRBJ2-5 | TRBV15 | CATSSPRDKQETQYF | TGTGCCACCAGCAGCCCCCGGGACAAACAAGAGACCCAGTACTTC
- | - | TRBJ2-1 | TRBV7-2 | CASTSPGTVVGAEQFF | TGTGCCAGCACCTCGCCCGGGACGGTCGTAGGGGCGGAGCAGTTCTTC
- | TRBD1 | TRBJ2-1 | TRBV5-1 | CASAGTGYYYEQFF | TGCGCCAGTGCCGGGACAGGGTACTACTATGAGCAGTTCTTC
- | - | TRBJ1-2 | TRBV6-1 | CASSEASVTALYGYTF | TGTGCCAGCAGTGAAGCCTCAGTCACGGCTTTGTATGGCTACACCTTC
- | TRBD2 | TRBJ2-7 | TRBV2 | CASSASSGGAREQYF | TGTGCCAGCAGCGCATCTAGCGGGGGGGCTCGGGAGCAGTACTTC
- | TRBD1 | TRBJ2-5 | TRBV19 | CASSVQGMKTQYF | TGTGCCAGTAGTGTACAGGGGATGAAGACCCAGTACTTC
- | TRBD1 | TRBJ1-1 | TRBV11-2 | CASSSKAGQVLNTEAFF | TGTGCCAGCAGCTCGAAGGCTGGACAGGTCCTGAACACTGAAGCTTTCTTT
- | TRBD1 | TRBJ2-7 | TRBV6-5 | CASSRGQGTYEQYF | TGTGCCAGCAGCCGCGGACAGGGGACCTACGAGCAGTACTTC
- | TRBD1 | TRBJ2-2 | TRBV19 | CASSIGDRVNTGELFF | TGTGCCAGTAGTATAGGGGACAGGGTTAACACCGGGGAGCTGTTTTTT
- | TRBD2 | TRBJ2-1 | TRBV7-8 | CASSQPGLVSHEQFF | TGTGCCAGCAGTCAACCGGGACTAGTTAGCCATGAGCAGTTCTTC
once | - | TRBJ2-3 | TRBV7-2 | CASSPRADTQYF | TGTGCCAGCAGCCCCCGCGCGGATACGCAGTATTTT
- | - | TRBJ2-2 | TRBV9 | CASSGGVRGNTGELFF | TGTGCCAGCAGCGGAGGTGTGAGGGGAAACACCGGGGAGCTGTTTTTT
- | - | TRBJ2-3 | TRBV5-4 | CASSLAENPSTDTQYF | TGTGCCAGCAGCTTGGCAGAAAATCCTAGCACAGATACGCAGTATTTT
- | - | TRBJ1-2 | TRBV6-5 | CASSYNGEGNYGYTF | TGTGCCAGCAGTTACAACGGGGAGGGTAACTATGGCTACACCTTC
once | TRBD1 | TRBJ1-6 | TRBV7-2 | CASSQRGQNNSPLHF | TGTGCCAGCAGCCAGAGGGGGCAGAATAATTCACCCCTCCACTTT
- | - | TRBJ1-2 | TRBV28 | CATSIQGLYGYTF | TGTGCCACCTCAATCCAGGGCCTCTATGGCTACACCTTC
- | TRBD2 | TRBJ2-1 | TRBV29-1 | CSVATSGSSYNEQFF | TGCAGCGTCGCCACTAGCGGGAGCTCCTACAATGAGCAGTTCTTC
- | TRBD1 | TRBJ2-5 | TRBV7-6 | CASSLVRGRETQYF | TGTGCCAGCAGCTTGGTTAGGGGGCGGGAGACCCAGTACTTC
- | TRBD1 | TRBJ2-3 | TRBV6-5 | CASSYGDRAGDTQYF | TGTGCCAGCAGTTACGGGGACAGGGCGGGGGATACGCAGTATTTT
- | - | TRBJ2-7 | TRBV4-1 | CASSQGGPNYEQYF | TGCGCCAGCAGCCAGGGGGGCCCTAACTACGAGCAGTACTTC
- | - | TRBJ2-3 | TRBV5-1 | CASRSTDTQYF | TGCGCCAGCAGATCGACAGATACGCAGTATTTT
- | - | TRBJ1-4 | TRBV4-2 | CASSPYISTNEKLFF | TGTGCCAGCAGCCCTTACATTTCAACTAATGAAAAACTGTTTTTT
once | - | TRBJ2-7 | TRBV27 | CASSLDQYF | TGTGCCAGCAGTTTGGATCAGTACTTC
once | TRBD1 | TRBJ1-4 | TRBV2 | CASNGLGTGVNEKLFF | TGTGCCAGCAATGGATTGGGGACAGGGGTAAACGAAAAACTGTTTTTT
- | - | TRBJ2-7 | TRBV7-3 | CASSATGSGEQYF | TGTGCCAGCAGCGCAACAGGGTCCGGCGAGCAGTACTTC
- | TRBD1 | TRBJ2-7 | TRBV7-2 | CASSFSGTGGYEQYF | TGTGCCAGCAGCTTCTCCGGGACAGGGGGCTACGAGCAGTACTTC
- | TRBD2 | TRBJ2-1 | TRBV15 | CATSTLAARDEQFF | TGTGCCACCAGCACCCTAGCGGCCCGGGATGAGCAGTTCTTC
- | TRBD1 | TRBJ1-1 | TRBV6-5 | CASSSAGGGRTEAFF | TGTGCCAGCAGTTCCGCAGGGGGCGGAAGGACTGAAGCTTTCTTT
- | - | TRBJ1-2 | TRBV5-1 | CASSLGTGYGYTF | TGCGCCAGCAGCTTGGGTACAGGATATGGCTACACCTTC
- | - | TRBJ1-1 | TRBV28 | CASSAGLQAFF | TGTGCCAGCAGTGCCGGGCTTCAAGCTTTCTTT
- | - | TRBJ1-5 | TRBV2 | CASSEAALGHRGYQPQHF | TGTGCCAGCAGTGAAGCAGCTTTGGGACATCGTGGGTATCAGCCCCAGCATTTT
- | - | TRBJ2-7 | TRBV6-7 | CASPREYEQYF | TGTGCCAGCCCGAGGGAGTACGAGCAGTACTTC
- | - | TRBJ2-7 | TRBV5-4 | CASSAAGGPYEQYF | TGTGCCAGCAGCGCCGCGGGCGGACCCTACGAGCAGTACTTC
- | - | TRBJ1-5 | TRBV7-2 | CASSLGAVGQPQHF | TGTGCCAGCAGCTTAGGTGCTGTGGGTCAGCCCCAGCATTTT